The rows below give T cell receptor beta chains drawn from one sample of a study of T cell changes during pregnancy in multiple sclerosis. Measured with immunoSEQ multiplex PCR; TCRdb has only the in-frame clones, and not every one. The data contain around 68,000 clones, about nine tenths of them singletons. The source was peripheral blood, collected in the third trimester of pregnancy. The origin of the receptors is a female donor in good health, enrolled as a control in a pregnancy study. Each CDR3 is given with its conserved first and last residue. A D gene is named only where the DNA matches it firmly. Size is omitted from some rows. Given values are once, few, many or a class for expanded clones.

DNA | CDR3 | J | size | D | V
TGTGCCAGCAGACCGGGGGGGCGAGGGACTGAAGCTTTCTTT | CASRPGGRGTEAFF | TRBJ1-1 | . | . | TRBV5-6
TGCGCCAGCAGCTTGGTGCAGAATAATGAAAAACTGTTTTTT | CASSLVQNNEKLFF | TRBJ1-4 | . | . | TRBV5-1
TGTGCCAGCAGGAAGGGAGGGGTAGTGGAAAACACCATATATTTT | CASRKGGVVENTIYF | TRBJ1-3 | . | . | TRBV6-5
TGTGCCAGCAGCGTAGCTTCCGACGAGCAGTACTTC | CASSVASDEQYF | TRBJ2-7 | . | . | TRBV9
TGTGCCAGCTCACGGGACTCCGGAGAGACCCAGTACTTC | CASSRDSGETQYF | TRBJ2-5 | . | . | TRBV18
TGTGCCAGCAGCCTTAGGACTAGCGGGGTGTGGAATGAGCAGTTCTTC | CASSLRTSGVWNEQFF | TRBJ2-1 | once | TRBD2 | TRBV9
TGTGCCAGTAGTCCCATGGGCGACGAGCAGTACTTC | CASSPMGDEQYF | TRBJ2-7 | few | . | TRBV19
TGTGCCAGCAGCTCTTCGCCAGGGGACAGTCCCTACGAGCAGTACTTC | CASSSSPGDSPYEQYF | TRBJ2-7 | . | TRBD1 | TRBV4-2
TGTGCTAGCAGCCCCGGGACTTCCTACGAGCAGTACTTC | CASSPGTSYEQYF | TRBJ2-7 | . | . | TRBV7-7
TGTGCCAGCAGCCCCGTGGCAGGGTTAACCGGGGAGCTGTTTTTT | CASSPVAGLTGELFF | TRBJ2-2 | . | . | TRBV11-3
TGTGCCAGCAGCCAAGAAGCGGGGACCTACAATGAGCAGTTCTTC | CASSQEAGTYNEQFF | TRBJ2-1 | . | TRBD2 | TRBV14
TGTGCCAGCAGCTCGCTAGCGGGAGTGCTAGAGACCCAGTACTTC | CASSSLAGVLETQYF | TRBJ2-5 | once | TRBD2 | TRBV11-2
TGTGCCAGCAGCTTCAAGTCCAGGAACACTGAAGCTTTCTTT | CASSFKSRNTEAFF | TRBJ1-1 | . | . | TRBV5-4
TGTGCCATCAGGAGAGGGGAGGGGAACACTGAAGCTTTCTTT | CAIRRGEGNTEAFF | TRBJ1-1 | . | . | TRBV10-3
TGTGCCAGCCCAGCTAGCGGGAGCGGCGGGGAGCTGTTTTTT | CASPASGSGGELFF | TRBJ2-2 | . | TRBD2 | TRBV19
TGTGCAACCCGGGACAGCCTAAATCAGCCCCAGCATTTT | CATRDSLNQPQHF | TRBJ1-5 | . | TRBD1 | TRBV19
TGTGCCAGCAGTGAGACAACTTCCCCCTACGAGCAGTACTTC | CASSETTSPYEQYF | TRBJ2-7 | . | . | TRBV25-1
TGCAGCGCTCGGACAGGCCCTCGTGGCTACACCTTC | CSARTGPRGYTF | TRBJ1-2 | . | TRBD1 | TRBV29-1
TGTGCCAGCAGCTTAAGCCCGTCCGAGCAGTACTTC | CASSLSPSEQYF | TRBJ2-7 | few | . | TRBV7-9
TGTGCCTGGATAGGACAAACGAACACTGAAGCTTTCTTT | CAWIGQTNTEAFF | TRBJ1-1 | few | . | TRBV30
TGTGCCAGCAGCGACCCCGGGGAGGAAGCTTTCTTT | CASSDPGEEAFF | TRBJ1-1 | . | . | TRBV7-6
TGTGCCAGCAGCGACAGGACGCTACCTGGGGCTTTCTTT | CASSDRTLPGAFF | TRBJ1-1 | . | . | TRBV7-2
TGTGCCAGCAGCTTAGTGTCAAACGAGCAGTACTTC | CASSLVSNEQYF | TRBJ2-7 | . | . | TRBV7-9
TGTGCCTCCGACAGAGAAGGTGAAAAACTGTTTTTT | CASDREGEKLFF | TRBJ1-4 | . | . | TRBV28
TGTGCCAGTAAGGAGGCAGTAGGACTCCCCTCTGGAAACACCATATATTTT | CASKEAVGLPSGNTIYF | TRBJ1-3 | . | . | TRBV19
TGCGCCAGCAGGAGCGCGCTGCCTGGGAATGAGCAGTTCTTC | CASRSALPGNEQFF | TRBJ2-1 | . | . | TRBV5-1
TGTGCCAGCAGTTATGGGAGAGAGACCCAGTACTTC | CASSYGRETQYF | TRBJ2-5 | once | . | TRBV6-6
TGCAGTGCTTCCCGAGAGTCGGCTTTCTTT | CSASRESAFF | TRBJ1-1 | once | . | TRBV20-1
TGTGCCAGCAGCTCCAATACAGATACGCAGTATTTT | CASSSNTDTQYF | TRBJ2-3 | . | . | TRBV7-3
TGTGCCAGCAGCTTAGGGGACAGCCAAGGAAACACCATATATTTT | CASSLGDSQGNTIYF | TRBJ1-3 | . | TRBD1 | TRBV11-3
TGTGCCAGTATTCAGGGATATCCTCTGAACACTGAAGCTTTCTTT | CASIQGYPLNTEAFF | TRBJ1-1 | . | . | TRBV19
TGTGCCAGCAGTTACTTTGGGACAGGGGACTCACCCCTCCACTTT | CASSYFGTGDSPLHF | TRBJ1-6 | . | TRBD1 | TRBV6-5
TGCAGCGCAAACGCGGGAGGGGAGCAGTTCTTC | CSANAGGEQFF | TRBJ2-1 | . | TRBD2 | TRBV29-1
TGTGCCAGCAGACTGGGACAGGTTAATCAGCCCCAGCATTTT | CASRLGQVNQPQHF | TRBJ1-5 | . | TRBD1 | TRBV28
TGTGCCAGCAGTGGGATGGACTCCACAGATACGCAGTATTTT | CASSGMDSTDTQYF | TRBJ2-3 | . | . | TRBV2
TGTGCCAGCAGCCAAACTCCCGGTGGACTAGCGGGAGGAAACACCGGGGAGCTGTTTTTT | CASSQTPGGLAGGNTGELFF | TRBJ2-2 | . | TRBD2 | TRBV4-2
TGTGCCAGCACCCCCGACAGGGTAACGACCCAGCATTTT | CASTPDRVTTQHF | TRBJ1-5 | . | TRBD1 | TRBV18
TGCGCCAGCAGACCCCTAGGGGGGGATGAGCAGTTCTTC | CASRPLGGDEQFF | TRBJ2-1 | once | . | TRBV5-1
TGTGCCAGCGGTTCCGGGAACAGCTTCACTGAAGCTTTCTTT | CASGSGNSFTEAFF | TRBJ1-1 | . | . | TRBV6-5
TGCGCCAGCAGGACAGGGGGCCGGGACACCGGGGAGCTGTTTTTT | CASRTGGRDTGELFF | TRBJ2-2 | . | TRBD1 | TRBV10-2
TGTGCCAGCAGCGAGACAGGGGGGAGGACTGAAGCTTTCTTT | CASSETGGRTEAFF | TRBJ1-1 | . | TRBD1 | TRBV6-5
TGTGCCAGCAGTGAAGGGCCACCCACAGATACGCAGTATTTT | CASSEGPPTDTQYF | TRBJ2-3 | . | . | TRBV6-1
TGCGCCAGCACCTCGGGACATCTTAACACTGAAGCTTTCTTT | CASTSGHLNTEAFF | TRBJ1-1 | . | . | TRBV5-1
TGCGCCAGCAGCTTGGCAGGGGGCGATAGATCACCCCTCCACTTT | CASSLAGGDRSPLHF | TRBJ1-6 | . | TRBD1 | TRBV5-1
TGTGCCAGCAGCTTAACAGGGGAAAAACTGTTTTTT | CASSLTGEKLFF | TRBJ1-4 | . | . | TRBV5-8
TGTGCCAGCAGTTTGAGGGGGCTGGACTATGGCTACACCTTC | CASSLRGLDYGYTF | TRBJ1-2 | . | TRBD1 | TRBV28
TGTGCCAGCAGTGAAGGGGCCGGTAGGGACTGGGAGACCCAGTACTTC | CASSEGAGRDWETQYF | TRBJ2-5 | . | . | TRBV2
TGTGCCAGCAGCTTAAGTCACTACGAGGGAGAAGAGACCCAGTACTTC | CASSLSHYEGEETQYF | TRBJ2-5 | . | . | TRBV7-9
TGCGCCAGCAGCCCCCGACTTGAGACAGAAACCTACAATGAGCAGTTCTTC | CASSPRLETETYNEQFF | TRBJ2-1 | . | . | TRBV4-1
TGCGCCAGCAGCTTGAGCGGGAGCCGAACCCGGGGAAACTACGAGCAGTACTTC | CASSLSGSRTRGNYEQYF | TRBJ2-7 | once | TRBD2 | TRBV5-1
TGTGCCAGCGCGGCTCCTAGCACAGATACGCAGTATTTT | CASAAPSTDTQYF | TRBJ2-3 | . | . | TRBV2
TGTGCCAGTAGTCAGGGGGACACTGAAGCTTTCTTT | CASSQGDTEAFF | TRBJ1-1 | . | TRBD1 | TRBV19
TGTGCCAGCAGCCAAGGGGGACAGGGTGGGGAGGAGACCCAGTACTTC | CASSQGGQGGEETQYF | TRBJ2-5 | . | TRBD1 | TRBV11-3